This note documents a single T cell receptor (beta chain) sequence. This clonotype was counted a few times. The antigen this receptor binds is unknown. No base quality values were provided; no much bigger clone lies one nucleotide off. This sample is part of a study of T-cell reconstitution after alpha-beta-depleted transplantation in children (dated by TCRdb to 2016 to 2017). Regarding the research as a whole: Using TCR repertoire profiling, the study followed T-cell immune reconstitution in a quantitative way in children after TCRalphabeta/CD19-depleted allogeneic hematopoietic cell transplantation.

Sample treatment or condition, as interpreted from the label and publication: allogeneic hematopoietic cell transplantation with graft depleted of TCRalphabeta T cells and CD19 B cells. The transplant recipients were children given TCRalphabeta/CD19-depleted allogeneic hematopoietic cell grafts. Library creation used PCR. The run used an Illumina HiSeq 2500. TCR libraries were prepared with molecular barcoding, using unique molecular identifiers to normalize TCRbeta repertoire quantification. The public sequencing data were trimmed at Q25 with fastp and processed into clonotypes with MiXCR by TCRdb, which kept only in-frame beta chains. Every distinct CDR3 protein forms one entry, paired with its most common genes and DNA. Counted in this sample were approximately 1,000,000 distinct CDR3 sequences; roughly 29% of them appeared once. The ten largest clones capture roughly 28% of the sample. The CDR3 starts with the cysteine, ends with the phenylalanine, and has 16 residues. The DNA shown is the 48-base CDR3, in frame from base 1. V ends up 5 bases short and J 2 bases short, with an unmatched junction base count of 5. In the germline V gene, CDR1 corresponds to MDHEN and CDR2 to SYDVKM.

The research as a whole found: In some patients, high TCRbeta diversity at day 60 was attributed to recipient T cells and intrathymic progenitors that had survived conditioning. Over subsequent months, a decline in hyperexpanded clone frequencies was noted, and after one year, T-cell counts and TCRbeta diversity were mostly ascribed to newly produced T cells. About two months after transplant, the apparently early recovery of alphabetaT-cell counts reportedly depended on just several hundred clones that had expanded rapidly and came from non-depleted graft cells.

The sample here was PBMCs, mostly from graft donor cells, taken 360 days after TCRalphabeta/CD19-depleted stem cell transplant. This TCR derives from a boy in the first two years of life who had a stem cell transplant for SCID, so the T cells may come from the graft donor. In this chain, TRBV28 is recombined with TRBJ2-3; 12 central bases correspond to TRBD2. Here is the DNA: TGTGCCAGCAGTACCGGACTAGCGGGGTCCACAGATACGCAGTATTTT. Its translation is CASSTGLAGSTDTQYF. The reference TRBV28 and TRBJ2-3 proteins fill in what lies around the CDR3, so the full variable domain reads DVKVTQSSRYLVKRTGEKVFLECVQDMDHENMFWYRQDPGLGLRLIYFSYDVKMKEKGDIPEGYSVSREKKERFSLILESASTNQTSMYLCASSTGLAGSTDTQYFGPGTRLTVL.